Each of the 30 T cell receptor beta chains below was sequenced from the same sample in a study of T cell responses to AZD1222 COVID-19 vaccine (dated by TCRdb to about 2021). Read against the paper, the sample's time point label means: about 28 days (+/-7) after the second vaccine dose. Receptor libraries were prepared by the immunoSEQ multiplex PCR assay. In its TCRdb copy, this immuneACCESS table keeps in-frame sequences only and misses some clones. Where compared with another copy, unresolved V genes explain less than half of these, and the others have no known cause. This sample is represented by around 80,000 clones; around 82% of them were singletons. The ten biggest clones cover 1.3% of the sample. Source: peripheral blood, taken 28 days after the second AZD1222 dose. The origin of the receptors is an adult who received the AZD1222 COVID-19 vaccine.

J is TRBJ2-7 and V is TRBV7-2, with D possibly TRBD2 on 6 matching bases. V was clipped by 4 bases and J by 0 bases, with 25 bases between them. Germline V lookup: CDR1 SGHTA, CDR2 FQGNSA. CDR3 length: 19 residues. This CDR3 reads CASSSVLWSGRRGSYEQYF. The CDR3 region has the DNA TGTGCCAGCAGCTCCGTTCTATGGTCAGGACGGAGGGGCTCCTACGAGCAGTACTTC. The full variable domain, its missing parts supplied by reference TRBV7-2 and TRBJ2-7, is GAGVSQSPSNKVTEKGKDVELRCDPISGHTALYWYRQSLGQGLEFLIYFQGNSAPDKSGLPSDRFSAERTGGSVSTLTIQRTQQEDSAVYLCASSSVLWSGRRGSYEQYFGPGTRLTVT.

The chain links TRBV10-3 to TRBJ1-1; TRBD1 aligns across 8 bases. Germline V gene lookup returns CDR1 ENHRY and CDR2 SYGVKD. V shed 6 bases, J shed 1 base, and the junction held 7 bases outside the gene matches. The CDR3 loop spans 15 amino acids. CDR3 nucleotide sequence: TGTGCCATCAGGGAACCCGGACAGGGGAACACTGAAGCTTTCTTT. It specifies CAIREPGQGNTEAFF.

This clone has only one observation. This rearrangement joins TRBV11-3 to TRBJ2-1, with 8 bases matching TRBD1. In germline, CDR1 is SGHNT, CDR2 YENEEA. Trimming cost V 2 bases and J 9 bases; bases outside gene matches: 9. The CDR3 spans 15 residues. The CDR3 loop is CASSLRTGSSVEQFF. The CDR3, as DNA: TGTGCCAGCAGCTTAAGGACAGGGTCTTCGGTTGAGCAGTTCTTC.

The rearrangement joins TRBV6-5 to TRBJ2-3; 9 bases map to TRBD2. This CDR3 is 15 amino acids long. Trimming removed 6 bases from V and 4 bases from J; junction bases left unmatched: 8. Per germline, CDR1 MNHEY and CDR2 SVGAGI. Here the CDR3 reads CASSLKGLASDTQYF. The CDR3 DNA reads as TGTGCCAGCAGCTTAAAGGGACTAGCCTCAGATACGCAGTATTTT.

The V and J genes are TRBV27 and TRBJ1-5; no definite D call. Germline CDR1 and CDR2: MNHEY and SMNVEV (reference sequence). This CDR3 is built from 12 residues. Trimming pared 8 bases from V and 3 bases from J, leaving 8 bases between. The CDR3 reads CASGRPNQPQHF. DNA of the CDR3: TGTGCCAGCGGTCGGCCCAATCAGCCCCAGCATTTT.

The DNA for the CDR3 is TGTGCCAGCAGCCTGGACAGGGGGGTAACAGATACGCAGTATTTT. This translates into CASSLDRGVTDTQYF. V gene TRBV5-5 combines with J gene TRBJ2-3; 10 nucleotides match TRBD1. Germline loops: CDR1 SGHKS, CDR2 YYEKEE (reference sequence). The V gene end was trimmed by 4 bases and the J gene end by 3 bases; junction bases not matched to a gene: 5. The CDR3 length is 15 residues.

In its sample, this clone was seen a few times. The rearrangement uses TRBV28 and TRBJ2-7; 8 bases map to TRBD1. The V gene end was trimmed by 7 bases and the J gene end by 4 bases; junction bases not matched to a gene: 12. The CDR3 consists of 15 residues. Looked up from germline, CDR1 is MDHEN and CDR2 is SYDVKM. The CDR3: CASTEPGTGQYEQYF. Here the CDR3 DNA reads TGTGCCAGCACCGAACCCGGGACAGGACAATACGAGCAGTACTTC.

This chain joins TRBV6-2 or TRBV6-3 and TRBJ2-7, with D perhaps matching TRBD1 or TRBD2 (5 bases each). The V gene's germline CDR1 is MNHEY and CDR2 SVGEGT. The CDR3 loop spans 14 amino acids. V was clipped by 4 bases and J by 0 bases, with 10 bases between them. CDR3 DNA: TGTGCCAGCAGTTGGGACGGAGTCTCCTACGAGCAGTACTTC. Protein product: CASSWDGVSYEQYF.

The chain is built from TRBV11-1 and TRBJ2-1; 7 nucleotides agree with TRBD2. The CDR3 loop spans 14 amino acids. Germline CDR1 reads SGHAT; CDR2 reads FQDESV (reference sequence). Germline trimming cut 5 bases from V and 5 bases from J; bases unmatched to any gene: 6. DNA for the CDR3: TGTGCCAGCAGCCTCGGGGGGATACACAATGAGCAGTTCTTC. It specifies CASSLGGIHNEQFF.

The chain employs TRBV19 and TRBJ1-2; TRBD1 agrees at 9 bases. CDR1 and CDR2 from the germline V gene are LNHDA and SQIVND (reference sequence). The CDR3 extends over 17 amino acids. The trim removed 8 bases at V and 4 bases at J, leaving 17 bases unmatched. In DNA form, the CDR3 reads TGTGCCAGTTCCCTTAACCGGGACAGGGAGGATGGCTATGGCTACACCTTC. Encoded protein: CASSLNRDREDGYGYTF.

CDR3 DNA sequence: TGTGCCAGCAGCTCTGCGGGGGGTAATGAAAAACTGTTTTTT. Amino acid sequence: CASSSAGGNEKLFF. The V call is TRBV7-9, the J call TRBJ1-4; possible D gene TRBD1, 5 bases. The CDR3 sequence is 14 residues long. With 4 bases removed from V and 4 bases from J, the gap between germline ends came to 10 bases. Germline V CDR1 and CDR2: SEHNR, FQNEAQ (reference sequence). Looking up the rest from reference TRBV7-9 and TRBJ1-4 gives the full variable domain: DTGVSQNPRHKITKRGQNVTFRCDPISEHNRLYWYRQTLGQGPEFLTYFQNEAQLEKSRLLSDRFSAERPKGSFSTLEIQRTEQGDSAMYLCASSSAGGNEKLFFGSGTQLSVL.

This clone was picked up one time. V usage is TRBV5-1 and J usage is TRBJ1-1; D call uncertain. CDR3 length: 12 residues. Germline V gene sequence: CDR1 SGHRS, CDR2 YFSETQ. V was cut by 4 bases and J by 1 base, with 5 bases left in between. The CDR3: CASSAGNTEAFF. The CDR3 nucleotides read TGCGCCAGCAGCGCAGGGAACACTGAAGCTTTCTTT.

The V gene is TRBV4-2, the J gene TRBJ1-5; perhaps TRBD1 as D (5 bases). The V gene lost 3 bases and the J gene lost 0 bases, with 9 bases spanning the gap. The CDR3 runs to 15 residues. Per germline, CDR1 LGHNA and CDR2 YNFKEQ. CDR3 loop: CASSHSRDSNQPQHF. CDR3 bases: TGTGCCAGCAGCCACTCCAGGGATAGCAATCAGCCCCAGCATTTT.

J is TRBJ1-5 and V is TRBV6-5; a weak D match, TRBD1 (6 bases). Per the germline V gene, CDR1 is MNHEY and CDR2 is SVGAGI. The CDR3 sequence is 14 residues long. V was cut by 7 bases and J by 6 bases, with 16 bases left in between. Written as DNA, the CDR3 is TGTGCCAGCATTATAGGGGGGATGAGTCAGCCCCAGCATTTT. It codes for CASIIGGMSQPQHF.

At least ten counts were recorded for this clone. This sequence joins TRBV4-1 and TRBJ1-6; maybe TRBD1 (5 bases). There are 16 residues in the CDR3. V lost 0 bases, J lost 8 bases, and 14 bases lay in between. Germline assignment: CDR1 MGHRA and CDR2 YSYEKL. CDR3: CASSQDRAGWDSPLHF. The DNA of the CDR3 is TGCGCCAGCAGCCAAGATAGGGCAGGGTGGGATTCACCCCTCCACTTT.

This clone was seen more than once but under ten times. This rearrangement joins TRBV9 to TRBJ1-1, with unresolved D. V lost 4 bases and J 3 bases, leaving 16 bases between the germline ends. CDR1 and CDR2 (germline): SGDLS, YYNGEE. The CDR3 extends over 15 amino acids. Here the CDR3 DNA reads TGTGCCAGCAGCCCCCTGGGCCAGCCTTACACTGAAGCTTTCTTT. This encodes CASSPLGQPYTEAFF.

This chain uses TRBV7-3 with TRBJ2-7, with 9 bases aligning to TRBD1. Germline assignment: CDR1 SGHTA and CDR2 FQGTGA. The V gene end was trimmed by 5 bases and the J gene end by 5 bases; junction bases not matched to a gene: 10. This CDR3 has 15 amino acids. The CDR3 DNA sequence: TGTGCCAGCAGCCCCCTGGCGGGACAGGGTAACGAGCAGTACTTC. Protein sequence: CASSPLAGQGNEQYF.

The V and J genes are TRBV11-2 and TRBJ2-5, with TRBD2 matching over 14 bases. The V gene end was trimmed by 4 bases and the J gene end by 5 bases; junction bases not matched to a gene: 6. From germline, CDR1 is SGHAT and CDR2 FQNNGV. There are 16 residues in the CDR3. This CDR3 is CASSSKGLAGEETQYF. CDR3 in DNA: TGTGCCAGCAGCTCGAAGGGACTAGCGGGAGAGGAGACCCAGTACTTC.

This chain connects TRBV29-1 to TRBJ2-3; D is ambiguous. This CDR3 comprises 12 residues. V was shortened by 2 bases and J by 2 bases, with 5 bases between the two germline ends. Germline V lookup: CDR1 SQVTM, CDR2 ANQGSEA. This CDR3 reads CSVESSTDTQYF. As DNA, the CDR3 is TGCAGCGTTGAAAGTTCCACAGATACGCAGTATTTT.

The gene calls are TRBV7-6 and TRBJ2-1, with D hard to call. Germline V gene sequence: CDR1 SGHVS, CDR2 FNYEAQ. This CDR3 contains 15 residues. V shed 2 bases and J shed 1 base, with 9 bases lying between them. The CDR3 here is CASSLSSISYNEQFF. The CDR3 DNA reads TGTGCCAGCAGCTTAAGTTCAATTTCCTACAATGAGCAGTTCTTC.

The rearrangement uses TRBV6-2 or TRBV6-3 and TRBJ1-2; TRBD1 might be the D (5 bases). The CDR3 runs 11 residues. The V and J ends lost 2 bases and 12 bases respectively, with 10 bases between them. The V gene's germline CDR1 is MNHEY and CDR2 SVGEGT. CDR3 amino acids: CASSYGTEDTF. The DNA of the CDR3 is TGTGCCAGCAGTTACGGGACTGAAGACACCTTC.

This clone was found once. V and J are TRBV11-3 and TRBJ1-3, with D unclear. CDR1 and CDR2 from the germline V gene are SGHNT and YENEEA. The CDR3 runs 12 residues. Trimming removed 3 bases from V and 0 bases from J, with 0 bases in between. CDR3 coding DNA: TGTGCCAGCAGCTTCTCTGGAAACACCATATATTTT. Amino acids: CASSFSGNTIYF.

This clone has just one count. This chain joins TRBV27 and TRBJ2-3, with 11 bases identical to TRBD2. V trimming: 5 bases; J trimming: 6 bases; junction bases outside the gene matches: 10. The germline gives CDR1 MNHEY, CDR2 SMNVEV (reference sequence). CDR3 length: 16 residues. CDR3 sequence reads: CASSISGRGGYDTQYF. In DNA form, the CDR3 reads TGTGCCAGCAGTATTAGCGGGAGGGGGGGCTATGATACGCAGTATTTT.

V usage is TRBV18 and J usage is TRBJ1-2, with 11 bases that match TRBD1. The ends lost 3 bases at V and 3 bases at J; junction bases unmatched: 3. The CDR3 contains 15 residues. Germline assignment: CDR1 KGHSH and CDR2 LQKENI. This CDR3 reads CASSPGQGADYGYTF. The CDR3 DNA is TGTGCCAGCTCACCTGGACAGGGGGCGGACTATGGCTACACCTTC.

This sequence joins TRBV5-4 and TRBJ1-4; maybe TRBD1 (5 bases). CDR3 length equals 15 residues. In germline, CDR1 is SGHNT, CDR2 YYREEE (reference sequence). The V end lost 0 bases, the J end lost 5 bases, and 11 bases lay between the germline ends. The CDR3 DNA is TGTGCCAGCAGCTTGGAGACAGCTTCAAATGAAAAACTGTTTTTT. The encoded protein is CASSLETASNEKLFF.

In its sample, this clone was seen a few times. V is TRBV5-4 and J is TRBJ1-4, with unresolved D. Germline CDR1 SGHNT, CDR2 YYREEE (reference sequence). Trimming removed 1 base at V and 3 bases at J, with 7 bases between. The CDR3 totals 14 residues. The CDR3 DNA sequence: TGTGCCAGCAGCTTGCCGGGCTCTAATGAAAAACTGTTTTTT. Its translation: CASSLPGSNEKLFF.

The chain is built from TRBV27 and TRBJ2-7; no clear D gene. This CDR3 is built from 13 residues. Trimming pared 0 bases from V and 7 bases from J, leaving 10 bases between. Germline-derived CDR1 and CDR2 are MNHEY and SMNVEV (reference sequence). CDR3: CASSLSSPREQYF. CDR3 coding DNA: TGTGCCAGCAGTTTATCGTCCCCCCGTGAGCAGTACTTC.

The chain combines TRBV14 with TRBJ2-1, with 10 bases lining up with TRBD1. V trimming: 4 bases; J trimming: 8 bases; junction bases outside the gene matches: 14. This CDR3 is built from 17 residues. CDR1 is SGHDN and CDR2 is FVKESK in the germline V gene. Here the CDR3 reads CASSLPIPGQGRDEQFF. The CDR3 DNA sequence: TGTGCCAGCAGCCTTCCCATTCCGGGACAGGGGAGGGATGAGCAGTTCTTC.

The CDR3 loop reads CASSPTGTGGYQPQHF. In DNA, the CDR3 is TGTGCCAGCTCACCCACCGGGACAGGGGGCTATCAGCCCCAGCATTTT. The rearrangement uses TRBV18 and TRBJ1-5, with 12 bases matching TRBD1. This CDR3 is 16 amino acids long. CDR1 and CDR2 (germline): KGHSH, LQKENI. The V and J ends lost 3 bases and 5 bases, in that order; junction bases with no gene match: 5.

CDR3 sequence: CASRTDENQPQHF. CDR3 DNA: TGTGCCAGCAGGACTGACGAGAATCAGCCCCAGCATTTT. The J gene is TRBJ1-5, the V gene TRBV12-3 or TRBV12-4; D is unresolved. CDR3 length: 13 residues. V dropped 6 bases and J dropped 4 bases, with 10 bases sitting between them.